The entry below describes one TCR beta chain. The sample is drawn from a study of T cell responses to AZD1222 COVID-19 vaccine. CDR1 and CDR2 from the germline V gene are MDHEN and SYDVKM. Trimming left V 2 bases short and J 11 bases short, with 12 bases between. This CDR3 is 13 amino acids long. This table comes from immunoSEQ multiplex PCR, and its TCRdb copy is limited to in-frame clones, with some not included. Of over 100,000 clones listed, around 87% are singletons. This clonotype was obtained from an adult who received the AZD1222 COVID-19 vaccine. The material sequenced was peripheral blood, taken 28 days after the second AZD1222 dose. The chain combines TRBV28 with TRBJ1-4; D possibly corresponds to TRBD1 (6 bases). This CDR3 reads CASSLELRGKLFF. CDR3 DNA: TGTGCCAGCAGTTTAGAACTAAGGGGGAAACTGTTTTTT.